Included here is one T cell receptor (beta chain) sequence, with context. Its antigen is not known. The V end lost 0 bases, the J end lost 4 bases, and 13 bases lay between the germline ends. This CDR3 comprises 14 residues. CDR1 GTSNPN and CDR2 SVGIG come from the germline V gene (reference sequence). This specimen comes from a study of cytomegalovirus exposure and HLA in healthy donors. Produced via immunoSEQ multiplex PCR; TCRdb's table is partial and in-frame only. Of some 100,000 clones detected, approximately 88% appear once; the ten largest clones hold less than 2%. Findings of the study overall: Specificity of a few CMV-associated chains for CMV antigens was verified in vitro.

Material: PBMCs. The TCR sequence derives from a man between 18 and 29 years old in good health and CMV-seronegative. The chain joins TRBV30 to TRBJ2-7, with D possibly matching TRBD1 (5 bases). CDR3 sequence reads: CAWSVKGRGYEQYF. CDR3 DNA: TGTGCCTGGAGTGTAAAGGGGCGAGGATACGAGCAGTACTTC.